What follows is one T cell receptor (beta chain) and its context. Germline CDR1 reads SNHLY; CDR2 reads FYNNEI. The ends lost 6 bases at V and 3 bases at J; junction bases unmatched: 6. The CDR3 sequence is 14 residues long. This record belongs to a study of blood T cell repertoires in COVID-19. TCRdb's table, derived via immunoSEQ multiplex PCR, lists solely in-frame clones and lacks some. The sample records hundreds of thousands of clones, around 82% being singletons. Sequenced material: peripheral blood. This TCR was sampled from a middle-aged woman with active or convalescent COVID-19. The V and J genes are TRBV2 and TRBJ1-1, with 8 bases fitting TRBD1. The CDR3 DNA is TGTGCCAGCAGGATGGACAGGGCGGACACTGAAGCTTTCTTT. Its protein product is CASRMDRADTEAFF. Supplemented by reference TRBV2 and TRBJ1-1, the full variable domain reads EPEVTQTPSHQVTQMGQEVILRCVPISNHLYFYWYRQILGQKVEFLVSFYNNEISEKSEIFDDQFSVERPDGSNFTLKIRSTKLEDSAMYFCASRMDRADTEAFFGQGTRLTVV.